This TCR beta chain was observed in a study of technical replicates of blood from several donors. The table came from immunoSEQ multiplex PCR; TCRdb's copy has only in-frame clones and leaves some out. The sample has roughly 80,000 clones, over 75% seen once; the top ten hold less than 0.5%. Germline CDR1 SQVTM, CDR2 ANQGSEA. The CDR3 spans 11 residues. The V end was cut by 4 bases, the J end by 8 bases, with 9 bases between. This receptor was obtained from a human donor in good health. The gene calls are TRBV29-1 and TRBJ2-1, with D uncertain. Sequencing used T cells isolated from PBMCs. Written as DNA, the CDR3 is TGCAGCGTTGTGCTGGGCTATGAGCAGTTCTTC. It yields the protein CSVVLGYEQFF.